These 2 T cell receptor beta chains originate from one sample sequenced in a study of long-term antiretroviral therapy in people with HIV. Version v3.0 of the immunoSEQ assay was performed at survey level. The method was immunoSEQ multiplex PCR; TCRdb's version includes in-frame clones alone and lacks a portion of them. Of fewer than 35,000 clones detected, about 83% appear once; the ten largest clones hold 7.9%. The source material was unsorted PBMCs, sampled 0.4 years before starting antiretroviral therapy. Source of these receptors: a man younger than 35 with HIV.

There are a few counts of this clone. V gene TRBV4-2 combines with J gene TRBJ1-2; D not certain. The CDR3 runs to 15 residues. The germline V gene encodes CDR1 LGHNA and CDR2 YNFKEQ. Between the trimmed V and J ends, which lost 0 bases and 4 bases, there was a span of 12 bases. The DNA of the CDR3 is TGTGCCAGCAGCCAAGATACCCAGGCGGGCTATGGCTACACCTTC. This gives the protein CASSQDTQAGYGYTF.

The rearrangement links TRBV6-1 to TRBJ1-5; D possibly corresponds to TRBD1 (6 bases). CDR1 MNHNS and CDR2 SASEGT come from the germline V gene. V was pared by 2 bases and J by 3 bases, with 14 bases between. This CDR3 contains 16 residues. CDR3 nucleotides: TGTGCCAGCAGTGAACCCGGGGGCGTACTCAATCAGCCCCAGCATTTT. Residues: CASSEPGGVLNQPQHF.